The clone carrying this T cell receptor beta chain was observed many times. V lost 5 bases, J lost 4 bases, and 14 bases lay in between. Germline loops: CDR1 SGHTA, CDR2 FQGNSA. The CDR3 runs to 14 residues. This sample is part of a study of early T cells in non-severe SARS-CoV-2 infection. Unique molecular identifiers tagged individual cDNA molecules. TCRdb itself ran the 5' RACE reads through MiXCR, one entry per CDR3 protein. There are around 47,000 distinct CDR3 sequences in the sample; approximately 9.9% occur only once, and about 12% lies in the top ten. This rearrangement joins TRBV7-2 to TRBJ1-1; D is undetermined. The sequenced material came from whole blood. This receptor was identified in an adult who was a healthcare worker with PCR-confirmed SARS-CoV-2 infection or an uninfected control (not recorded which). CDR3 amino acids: CASSPTAPTTEAFF. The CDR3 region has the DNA TGTGCCAGCAGCCCTACGGCCCCGACCACTGAAGCTTTCTTT.